This entry lists 25 T cell receptor beta chains sequenced from one sample in a study of cytomegalovirus exposure and HLA in healthy donors. Both 60 Vbeta primers and 13 Jbeta primers went into the PCR. The repertoire was sequenced with immunoSEQ multiplex PCR; TCRdb's copy has only in-frame clones and lacks some. The sample records 65,000 to 70,000 clones, 75% to 90% being singletons. Sample: PBMCs. These receptors were obtained from a woman between 25 and 40 years old in good health and CMV-seropositive.

The genes are TRBV5-4 and TRBJ2-7; D possibly corresponds to TRBD1 (6 bases). The CDR3 has 14 residues. Between the trimmed V and J ends, which lost 4 bases and 3 bases, there was a span of 14 bases. The V gene's germline CDR1 is SGHNT and CDR2 YYREEE (reference sequence). Written as DNA, the CDR3 is TGTGCCAGCAGCCCACCGGACAGACTCTACGAGCAGTACTTC. Protein sequence: CASSPPDRLYEQYF.

The genes are TRBV2 and TRBJ2-1; D is possibly TRBD2 (6 bases). Germline-derived CDR1 and CDR2 are SNHLY and FYNNEI. The CDR3 has 15 residues. V was trimmed by 6 bases and J by 6 bases, leaving 18 bases between them. CDR3 amino acids: CASRISLAYLNEQFF. The CDR3 DNA is TGTGCCAGCAGGATAAGCCTAGCGTACCTCAATGAGCAGTTCTTC.

This clone was seen once. The chain uses TRBV15 and TRBJ1-1; perhaps TRBD1 as D (6 bases). The CDR3 is 14 residues long. The V gene lost 0 bases and the J gene lost 11 bases, with 16 bases spanning the gap. The germline CDR1 and CDR2 sequences are LNHNV and YYDKDF (reference sequence). The CDR3 reads CATSRDWGSGEAFF. The CDR3 coding sequence is TGTGCCACCAGCAGAGATTGGGGGTCAGGGGAGGCTTTCTTT.

This chain links TRBV5-1 with TRBJ2-7, with D maybe TRBD1 (6 bases). Trimming removed 0 bases at V and 3 bases at J, with 13 bases between. CDR3 size: 15 residues. Germline loops: CDR1 SGHRS, CDR2 YFSETQ. The CDR3 loop reads CASSLAPGANYEQYF. The CDR3 DNA reads as TGCGCCAGCAGCTTGGCTCCAGGGGCTAACTACGAGCAGTACTTC.

This clone has a handful of counts. The chain recombines TRBV30 with TRBJ2-7; TRBD2 matches 8 bases. CDR1 GTSNPN and CDR2 SVGIG come from the germline V gene (reference sequence). Germline trimming cut 1 base from V and 3 bases from J; bases unmatched to any gene: 8. CDR3 length: 15 residues. This CDR3 reads CAWSGLAGAFYEQYF. CDR3 DNA: TGTGCCTGGAGTGGCCTAGCGGGCGCCTTCTACGAGCAGTACTTC.

The chain carries TRBV14 and TRBJ2-5; unclear D gene. The V gene's germline CDR1 is SGHDN and CDR2 FVKESK. This CDR3 has 14 amino acids. V gave up 1 base and J gave up 5 bases, with 11 bases separating them. CDR3 sequence: CASSQAPGWETQYF. The CDR3 DNA sequence: TGTGCCAGCAGCCAAGCTCCCGGGTGGGAGACCCAGTACTTC.

The chain is built from TRBV7-6 and TRBJ2-1; D gene ambiguous. Germline V gene lookup returns CDR1 SGHVS and CDR2 FNYEAQ. The CDR3 has 13 residues. Trimming took off 2 bases at V and 6 bases at J, with 8 bases between the two ends. The CDR3 bases are TGTGCCAGCAGCTTACTTCCCTCCAATGAGCAGTTCTTC. The encoded protein is CASSLLPSNEQFF.

This sequence joins TRBV7-9 and TRBJ1-2, with D possibly matching TRBD1 (5 bases). The CDR3 loop spans 13 amino acids. V lost 0 bases to trimming and J lost 9 bases, with 11 bases between them. The germline V gene has CDR1 SEHNR and CDR2 FQNEAQ (reference sequence). The CDR3 bases are TGTGCCAGCAGCTTAGCGCAGGGAAGGCGCTACACCTTC. This sequence encodes CASSLAQGRRYTF.

The chain has TRBV6-5 and TRBJ2-5; the D gene is possibly TRBD1 (5 bases). The germline V gene has CDR1 MNHEY and CDR2 SVGAGI. The CDR3 runs to 13 residues. V was shortened by 6 bases and J by 7 bases, with 15 bases between the two germline ends. The CDR3 bases are TGTGCCAGCAGACCGGACATCTCCCGGACCCAGTACTTC. This sequence encodes CASRPDISRTQYF.

CDR3 amino acids: CASIRGTAENTEAFF. For the CDR3, the DNA is TGTGCCAGCATCCGCGGGACGGCCGAGAACACTGAAGCTTTCTTT. V and J are TRBV6-1 and TRBJ1-1, with a possible D match to TRBD1 (5 bases). The V and J ends lost 7 bases and 1 base respectively, with 16 bases between them. Germline V gives CDR1 MNHNS, CDR2 SASEGT. This CDR3 comprises 15 residues.

This clone was detected only once. The chain couples TRBV5-1 to TRBJ2-2; 14 bases map to TRBD2. The V gene's germline CDR1 is SGHRS and CDR2 YFSETQ. V trimming: 4 bases; J trimming: 4 bases; junction bases outside the gene matches: 12. This CDR3 has 19 amino acids. CDR3 sequence: CASSAVPGLAGGGTGELFF. The CDR3 DNA sequence: TGCGCCAGCAGCGCCGTACCAGGACTAGCGGGAGGAGGCACCGGGGAGCTGTTTTTT.

The chain carries TRBV15 and TRBJ2-7, with unresolved D. Trimming took 4 bases from V and 4 from J, leaving 8 bases between them. CDR3 length: 12 residues. Germline V gives CDR1 LNHNV, CDR2 YYDKDF (reference sequence). DNA of the CDR3: TGTGCCACCAGCAAAGACACTTACGAGCAGTACTTC. Amino acids: CATSKDTYEQYF.

The chain links TRBV11-2 to TRBJ1-3, with D tentatively TRBD1 (5 bases). The CDR3 loop spans 14 amino acids. Germline V lookup: CDR1 SGHAT, CDR2 FQNNGV. Trimming cost V 4 bases and J 7 bases, with 14 bases left between them. CDR3 DNA: TGTGCCAGCAGCTCTAGGGGCGGGAGGAACACCATATATTTT. Protein sequence: CASSSRGGRNTIYF.

The chain employs TRBV7-9 and TRBJ1-3; D remains unclear. The CDR3 is 16 residues long. Germline CDR1 and CDR2: SEHNR and FQNEAQ (reference sequence). Trimming took 5 bases from V and 1 from J, leaving 15 bases between them. For the CDR3, the DNA is TGTGCCAGCAGCCAAGGGTGGGGAGAATCTGGAAACACCATATATTTT. It translates to CASSQGWGESGNTIYF.

This rearrangement joins TRBV30 to TRBJ2-4, with D perhaps matching TRBD2 (6 bases). The CDR3 is 14 amino acids. Germline V gene lookup returns CDR1 GTSNPN and CDR2 SVGIG (reference sequence). Trimming removed 3 bases at V and 8 bases at J, with 17 bases between. The CDR3 region has the DNA TGTGCCTGGAGCCAAAACCGGGAGATAGACATTCAGTACTTC. This codes for CAWSQNREIDIQYF.

J is TRBJ2-7 and V is TRBV20-1; D is unclear. Trimming stripped 6 bases from V and 4 bases from J, with 10 bases between. The germline gives CDR1 DFQATT, CDR2 SNEGSKA (reference sequence). This CDR3 is 11 amino acids long. The CDR3 spells CSAPNIYEQYF. CDR3 nucleotide sequence: TGCAGTGCACCCAACATATACGAGCAGTACTTC.

The chain combines TRBV5-1 with TRBJ2-2, with 7 bases identical to TRBD1. The CDR3 totals 15 residues. Trimming removed 4 bases from V and 6 bases from J; junction bases left unmatched: 9. Germline CDR1 SGHRS, CDR2 YFSETQ. CDR3 region: CASSTGTVGPGELFF. The CDR3, as DNA: TGCGCCAGCAGCACCGGGACAGTAGGTCCCGGGGAGCTGTTTTTT.

This clone was detected only once. This chain links TRBV29-1 with TRBJ1-1, with TRBD1 as a possible D gene (6 bases). The CDR3 sequence is 13 residues long. The germline CDR1 and CDR2 sequences are SQVTM and ANQGSEA. V shed 6 bases and J shed 9 bases, with 20 bases lying between them. In DNA form, the CDR3 reads TGCAGCGTAGCCCGACAGGAGACTATGAAAGCTTTCTTT. Translated: CSVARQETMKAFF. The full variable domain, in which reference TRBV29-1 and TRBJ1-1 provide the parts outside the CDR3, is SAVISQKPSRDICQRGTSLTIQCQVDSQVTMMFWYRQQPGQSLTLIATANQGSEATYESGFVIDKFPISRPNLTFSTLTVSNMSPEDSSIYLCSVARQETMKAFFGQGTRLTVV.

V usage is TRBV29-1 and J usage is TRBJ2-7; 7 positions agree with TRBD1. Germline lookup yields CDR1 SQVTM and CDR2 ANQGSEA. Losses at the gene ends were 4 bases for V and 1 base for J; bases not matched to a gene: 1. The CDR3 is made up of 12 amino acids. CDR3 amino acids: CSVGQGSYEQYF. CDR3 sequence (DNA): TGCAGCGTTGGACAGGGTTCCTACGAGCAGTACTTC.

This chain's CDR3 is CASAPGPRNGYTF. The CDR3 DNA follows: TGTGCCAGCGCTCCAGGCCCTCGTAATGGCTACACCTTC. This chain links TRBV7-3 with TRBJ1-2; no reliable D call. V was cut by 8 bases and J by 6 bases, with 16 bases left in between. Germline assignment: CDR1 SGHTA and CDR2 FQGTGA. CDR3 length equals 13 residues.

The chain has TRBV30 and TRBJ1-2; D might be TRBD1 (6 bases). There are 15 residues in the CDR3. Germline assignment: CDR1 GTSNPN and CDR2 SVGIG (reference sequence). The germline V and J ends were trimmed by 2 bases and 4 bases, with 17 bases remaining between them. CDR3 nucleotide sequence: TGTGCCTGGAGTCAAACAGGGTTTCTCGGCTATGGCTACACCTTC. Residues: CAWSQTGFLGYGYTF.

The chain carries TRBV7-9 and TRBJ1-1; TRBD1 aligns across 9 bases. The CDR3 extends over 13 amino acids. With V trimmed by 2 bases and J by 8 bases, 3 bases remained unmatched. Germline CDR1 SEHNR, CDR2 FQNEAQ (reference sequence). The CDR3 nucleotides read TGTGCCAGCAGCTTATACAGGGGGCGCGAAGCTTTCTTT. Translation: CASSLYRGREAFF.

V usage is TRBV6-1 and J usage is TRBJ1-2; maybe TRBD1 (6 bases). Germline V gene data show CDR1 as MNHNS and CDR2 as SASEGT. Trimming took off 6 bases at V and 1 base at J, with 12 bases between the two ends. The CDR3 has 14 residues. The CDR3 here is CASRIQGLNYGYTF. The CDR3 nucleotides are TGTGCCAGCAGGATACAGGGTCTTAACTATGGCTACACCTTC.

The chain combines TRBV10-3 with TRBJ2-7; TRBD2 aligns across 7 bases. Trimming cost V 0 bases and J 1 base; bases outside gene matches: 3. Germline V lookup: CDR1 ENHRY, CDR2 SYGVKD. This CDR3 has 15 amino acids. Here the CDR3 DNA reads TGTGCCATCAGTGAGTCGACTAGCCATTCCTACGAGCAGTACTTC. Protein product: CAISESTSHSYEQYF.

The gene calls are TRBV30 and TRBJ2-5; possible D gene TRBD2, 6 bases. There are 12 residues in the CDR3. V dropped 5 bases and J dropped 5 bases, with 12 bases sitting between them. Germline lookup yields CDR1 GTSNPN and CDR2 SVGIG (reference sequence). Here the CDR3 reads CAWGSGGETQYF. The CDR3 nucleotides are TGTGCCTGGGGCAGCGGAGGGGAGACCCAGTACTTC.